Following are 11 T cell receptor beta chains from one sample sequenced in a study of spatial heterogeneity in lung cancer. Sample time point: blood at routine non-recurrence follow-up after resection. Frozen PBMC, nontumor lung or tumor provided whole RNA, which was sequenced unsorted. Each CDR3 protein is one row after TCRdb ran MiXCR on the 5' RACE reads. The sample contains around 110,000 distinct CDR3 sequences, over 9% of which appear only once. Sequences were derived from PBMCs, sampled at follow-up. These receptors all come from a male donor with early-stage non-small cell lung cancer.

The chain joins TRBV6-5 to TRBJ1-1; 7 nucleotides agree with TRBD1. The CDR3 is 14 residues long. CDR1 is MNHEY, CDR2 SVGAGI, per germline. V lost 4 bases, J lost 1 base, and 3 bases stayed unmatched. In nucleotides, the CDR3 is TGTGCCAGCAGTTTTGGGACAGAGAACACTGAAGCTTTCTTT. Amino acid sequence: CASSFGTENTEAFF.

This clonotype was detected only a few times. The genes are TRBV20-1 and TRBJ1-1; D is unresolved. Between the trimmed V and J ends, which lost 7 bases and 5 bases, there was a span of 14 bases. The CDR3 spans 12 residues. Germline V gene data show CDR1 as DFQATT and CDR2 as SNEGSKA (reference sequence). The DNA of the CDR3 is TGCAGTGTTGAGCCAGCGGGGACTGAAGCTTTCTTT. Amino acid sequence: CSVEPAGTEAFF.

A few counts support this clonotype. The V call is TRBV28, the J call TRBJ1-6; possible D gene TRBD1, 6 bases. V was pared by 8 bases and J by 3 bases, with 23 bases between. CDR1 and CDR2 (germline): MDHEN, SYDVKM. The CDR3 spans 18 residues. CDR3 residues: CASREQVRGILYNSPLHF. The CDR3 nucleotides are TGTGCCAGCCGGGAGCAGGTTAGGGGGATCCTCTATAATTCACCCCTCCACTTT.

This clonotype was recorded at least ten times. J is TRBJ1-1 and V is TRBV7-8; D may be TRBD1 (5 bases). V gave up 6 bases and J gave up 6 bases, with 14 bases separating them. Germline V gene lookup returns CDR1 SGHVS and CDR2 FQNEAQ. CDR3 length equals 13 residues. The CDR3 nucleotides are TGTGCCAGCAGTTTCGGACGGGGCGCTGAAGCTTTCTTT. Translated: CASSFGRGAEAFF.

This clonotype was observed many times. In DNA, the CDR3 is TGTGCCAGCAGCCAGAGCGGGACAGCCAATGAAAAACTGTTTTTT. As protein: CASSQSGTANEKLFF. This sequence joins TRBV3-1 and TRBJ1-4; 7 positions agree with TRBD1. The CDR3 is 15 residues long. Trimming cost V 3 bases and J 5 bases; bases outside gene matches: 6. From germline, CDR1 is LGHDT and CDR2 YNNKEL (reference sequence).

This clonotype appeared many times. The genes are TRBV5-1 and TRBJ2-3; D may be TRBD1 (5 bases). There are 15 residues in the CDR3. Germline V lookup: CDR1 SGHRS, CDR2 YFSETQ. Trimming cost V 0 bases and J 5 bases, with 13 bases left between them. CDR3 region: CASSLEGVEIDTQYF. The CDR3, as DNA: TGCGCCAGCAGCTTGGAAGGGGTGGAGATAGATACGCAGTATTTT.

The J gene is TRBJ1-4, the V gene TRBV28; TRBD1 aligns across 12 bases. V was clipped by 4 bases and J by 3 bases; unmatched bases: 6. The CDR3 covers 17 residues. The germline V gene encodes CDR1 MDHEN and CDR2 SYDVKM. CDR3 coding DNA: TGTGCCAGCAGTTCACCGGGACAGGGGGCATCTAATGAAAAACTGTTTTTT. Its translation: CASSSPGQGASNEKLFF. The complete variable domain, with remaining parts taken from reference TRBV28 and TRBJ1-4, reads DVKVTQSSRYLVKRTGEKVFLECVQDMDHENMFWYRQDPGLGLRLIYFSYDVKMKEKGDIPEGYSVSREKKERFSLILESASTNQTSMYLCASSSPGQGASNEKLFFGSGTQLSVL.

This clonotype has a count of ten or more. The J gene is TRBJ1-1, the V gene TRBV4-1, with D perhaps TRBD1 (5 bases). This CDR3 contains 15 residues. Per the germline V gene, CDR1 is MGHRA and CDR2 is YSYEKL. V was clipped by 1 base and J by 3 bases, with 12 bases between them. CDR3 region: CASSQGGRADTEAFF. The CDR3 bases are TGCGCCAGCAGCCAAGGCGGCAGGGCGGACACTGAAGCTTTCTTT.

This clonotype has just one count. This clone may be a read error of a much larger clone one base away. The CDR3 does not end in the conserved phenylalanine or tryptophan, so this is likely a read error. V usage is TRBV20-1 and J usage is TRBJ1-1, with D uncertain. The CDR3 has 10 amino acids. The V gene's germline CDR1 is DFQATT and CDR2 SNEGSKA (reference sequence). The CDR3 protein is CVHRNTEAFL. The CDR3 nucleotides are TGCGTACACAGGAACACTGAAGCTTTCCTT.

This clonotype showed up many times. One junction end does not reproduce the germline sequence, and a read error may be involved. Here the CDR3 reads CASSAGPTVYEQYF. CDR3 sequence (DNA): TGTGCCAGCAGCGCGGGCCCGACTGTCTACGAGCAGTACTTC. This chain connects TRBV5-1 to TRBJ2-7, with D possibly TRBD2 on 5 matching bases. The CDR3 extends over 14 amino acids. Germline V CDR1 and CDR2: SGHRS, YFSETQ.

This clonotype was seen a handful of times. V and J are TRBV7-2 and TRBJ1-2; tentatively, D is TRBD1 (5 bases). V shed 5 bases and J shed 8 bases, with 15 bases lying between them. This CDR3 region has 13 residues. In germline, CDR1 is SGHTA, CDR2 FQGNSA. DNA of the CDR3: TGTGCCAGCAGCACACCGGGACCAACAGGCTACACCTTC. It codes for CASSTPGPTGYTF.